The entry that follows covers one T cell receptor beta chain sequence. This receptor's antigen is unknown. The input lacks base qualities; no much larger clone sits a single base away. The sample belongs to a study of T cell responses to AZD1222 COVID-19 vaccine (dated by TCRdb to the early 2020s). With regard to the full study: TCR sequencing was performed for about 240 trial participants, of whom 200 to 220 were given two doses of AZD1222 and some 26 were given two doses of MenACWY control vaccine. Trial participants were enrolled by age into subgroups of 18-55, 56-69 and 70-plus years, and about 150, 27 and 61 TCR-sequenced participants, respectively, were included in these subgroups.

Summary of the overall study and its limitations: The 56-69-year group was small, and its depth increase did not reach significance, likely because of low power. Most participants were white British and females outnumbered males, and the authors suggested that clonal diversity may have been underestimated. A significant rise in spike-specific TCR breadth and depth was observed after two AZD1222 doses relative to day 0 and relative to MenACWY recipients. Conclusions about previously exposed vaccinees are limited, since just 5 to 7 AZD1222 recipients were seropositive for SARS-CoV-2 at baseline. Because no day 14 peak-response samples were available, the repertoires could be characterized only after the peak T cell response. Vaccine-associated CD4 TCRs spanned the whole spike protein, with dominant responses in regions 160-218 and 743-854. Reportedly, close to half of the unique spike-specific TCRs recognized epitopes lying outside the regions that are mutated in the B.1.351 and B.1.1.7 variants.

The CDR3 regions of human TCRbeta chains were subjected to immunosequencing. From the authors' description of their analysis: TCRs in the repertoires were matched against a reference library of SARS-CoV-2-specific TCRs that had been generated with the MIRA antigen-specificity platform. Breadth meant the fraction of unique TCRs that were SARS-CoV-2-associated, whereas depth meant the fraction of total T cells that were SARS-CoV-2-associated. Using the MIRA data, each spike-specific TCR was assigned both to the spike region to which the TCR was reactive and to a CD4 or CD8 class. Log10-transformed breadth and depth values were compared by one-way ANOVA with Sidak's multiple comparisons tests. What TCRdb holds here is the immuneACCESS table cut down to in-frame rearrangements. Part of the clones is not present; checked against another copy, under half of the missing clones reflect an unresolved V gene, and the others are unexplained. That table furnishes V, J and clone size, whereas the DNA furnished D and trimming. The sample table lists 200,000 to 250,000 clones, about 94% of them with a count of one. The ten most abundant clones make up 1.7% of the sample.

The CDR3 covers 14 residues, taking in both the cysteine and the phenylalanine. Left in the record is the CDR3 DNA by itself, 42 bases read in frame from the first base. CDR1 GTSNPN and CDR2 SVGIG were looked up in the germline V gene (reference sequence). V and J lose 0 bases and 1 base, and a span of 7 bases separates them. The time point label corresponds to: about 28 days (+/-7) after the second vaccine dose. Interpreted using the paper, the treatment or condition label stands for: meningococcal conjugate vaccine given as trial control. Samples from vaccinated people were obtained from the UK trials COV001 and COV002, which included a single-blind randomized controlled phase 2/3 trial of AZD1222 (ChAdOx1 nCoV-19) in healthy adults. For TCRbeta chain sequencing, PBMC samples were collected from trial participants at day 0 and at day 28 after the second dose.

The sequencing used peripheral blood, collected 28 days after the second dose of the MenACWY control vaccine. Recombination joined TRBV30 with TRBJ2-4; too little of a D gene remains to name it. The clonotype originates from an adult who received the MenACWY meningococcal vaccine as a control. CDR3 region: CAWSVLGAKNIQYF. The DNA sequence is TGTGCCTGGAGTGTACTTGGTGCCAAAAACATTCAGTACTTC. Supplemented by the reference TRBV30 and TRBJ2-4 proteins around the CDR3, the complete variable domain is SQTIHQWPATLVQPVGSPLSLECTVEGTSNPNLYWYRQAAGRGLQLLFYSVGIGQISSEVPQNLSASRPQDRQFILSSKKLLLSDSGFYLCAWSVLGAKNIQYFGAGTRLSVL.